This paragraph covers one T cell receptor (delta chain) sequence. Judged by its sample share, this clone qualifies as medium-sized (0.01 to 0.1%). This clone's antigen is unknown. One base away there is no much larger clone; base qualities are not given. Instrument on record: Illumina MiSeq. TCRdb called clones anew from the public reads via CATT; matching DNA rows were later pooled. This sample lists 1,500 to 2,500 delta-chain clones; around 3% were detected once. The ten most abundant clones make up 11% of the sample. This record comes from a study of gamma-delta chains in newborns, infants, children (dated by TCRdb to 2018 to 2020). A note on the overall study: In the study title, it is stated that polyclonal expansion of innate gammadelta T cells is driven by microbial exposure immediately after birth. Right after human newborns were born, the researchers looked at the way microbial exposure shaped their populations of innate gammadelta T cells.

CDR1 and CDR2 were assigned from the germline V gene as GEAIGNYY and EKD. Trimming removed 4 bases from V and 0 bases from J; the gene matches leave 9 bases unexplained. The CDR3 starts with the cysteine, ends with the phenylalanine, and has 16 residues. Just the 48-base CDR3 DNA is kept, in frame starting at base 1. This sequence was found in a child in good health. The sequencing sample was made of blood. The V and J genes are TRDV2 and TRDJ1; 8 central nucleotides agree with TRDD3. CDR3 loop: CACEHLGDPNTDKLIF. The nucleotide sequence reads TGTGCCTGTGAGCACTTGGGGGATCCGAACACCGATAAACTCATCTTT.